This entry describes one TCR beta chain. From germline, CDR1 is SGHNT and CDR2 YYREEE (reference sequence). This CDR3 has 13 residues. V lost 4 bases, J lost 6 bases, and 13 bases lay in between. The sample is drawn from a study of CD8 T cells in Susac syndrome. High-throughput TCR beta sequencing covered peripheral CD8+ and CD4+ T cells. The TEMRA cells underwent FACS enrichment, while the CD8+ and CD4+ T cells underwent negative isolation. An input of roughly 0.5 to 1 ug of RNA was subjected to reverse transcription using random hexamers. Amplification of the TCR beta CDR3 was carried out by immunoSEQ multiplex PCR, which spanned a total of 54 Vbeta and 13 Jbeta segments. TCRdb reprocessed the immunoSEQ multiplex PCR reads via MiXCR and lists one record per CDR3 protein. Among around 220,000 distinct CDR3 sequences, 80% to 95% were seen once, and the ten largest hold about 0.12%.

This chain connects TRBV5-4 to TRBJ1-2; unclear D gene. The sequenced material came from CD8+ T cells from PBMCs. The TCR sequence derives from a human donor with multiple sclerosis. This CDR3 is CASSPGTGNGYTF. The DNA of the CDR3 is TGTGCCAGCAGCCCGGGAACCGGGAATGGCTACACCTTC.